Below, one T cell receptor beta chain is given with its context. Its target is not known. The sample comes from a study of T cells in Graves' hyperthyroidism and ophthalmopathy. Whole-study findings and limits: Blood also held most thyroid clonotypes expanded beyond 0.001. From stable hyperthyroidism, ophthalmopathy was set apart by a 13 V-J model.

The CDR3 sequence is 13 residues long. Germline-derived CDR1 and CDR2 are MNHEY and SVGEGT. V lost 9 bases and J lost 0, with 9 bases in between. RNA transcripts yielded amplified TCR beta CDR3 regions. TCR CDR3 underwent first-round RT-PCR with the HTBI primer set. Using its own MiXCR run on the multiplex PCR reads, TCRdb lists one record per CDR3 protein. The sample shows approximately 720,000 distinct CDR3 sequences, 18% of them seen only once. The study excluded patients with uncontrolled infection, other autoimmune disease, pregnancy or lactation. Sequencing input: blood. This receptor was identified in a woman between 45 and 65 years old with Graves' hyperthyroidism that later progressed to Graves' ophthalmopathy. This sequence joins TRBV6-2 or TRBV6-3 and TRBJ2-1; unclear D gene. In DNA form, the CDR3 reads TGTGCCAGTAAAATAAGCTCCTACAATGAGCAGTTCTTC. Protein product: CASKISSYNEQFF.